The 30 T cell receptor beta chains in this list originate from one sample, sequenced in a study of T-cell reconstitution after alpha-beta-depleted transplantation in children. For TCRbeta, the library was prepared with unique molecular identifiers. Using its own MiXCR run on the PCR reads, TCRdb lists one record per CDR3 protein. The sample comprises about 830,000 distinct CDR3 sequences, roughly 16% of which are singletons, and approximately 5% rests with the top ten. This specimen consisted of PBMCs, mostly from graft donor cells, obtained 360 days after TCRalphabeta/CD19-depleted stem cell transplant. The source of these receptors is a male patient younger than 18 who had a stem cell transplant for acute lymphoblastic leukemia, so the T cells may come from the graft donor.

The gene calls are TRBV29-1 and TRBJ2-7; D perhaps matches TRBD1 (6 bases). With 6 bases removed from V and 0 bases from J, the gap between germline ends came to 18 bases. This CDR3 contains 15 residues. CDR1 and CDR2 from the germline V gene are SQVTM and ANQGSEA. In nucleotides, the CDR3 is TGCAGCGTCGCCTTAGACCAGGGGTTCTCCTACGAGCAGTACTTC. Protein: CSVALDQGFSYEQYF.

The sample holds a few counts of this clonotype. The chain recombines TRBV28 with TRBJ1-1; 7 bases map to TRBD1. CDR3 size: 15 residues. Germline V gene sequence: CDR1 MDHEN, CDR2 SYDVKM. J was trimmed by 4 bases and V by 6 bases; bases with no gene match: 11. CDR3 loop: CASSRRRGQSTEAFF. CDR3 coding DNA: TGTGCCAGCAGCCGCCGAAGGGGGCAGAGCACTGAAGCTTTCTTT.

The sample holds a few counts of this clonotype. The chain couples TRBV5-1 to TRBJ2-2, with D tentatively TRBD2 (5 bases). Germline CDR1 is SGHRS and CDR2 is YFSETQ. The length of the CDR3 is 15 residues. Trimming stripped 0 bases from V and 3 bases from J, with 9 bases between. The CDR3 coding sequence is TGCGCCAGCAGCTTGGTCCCGGGGTACACCGGGGAGCTGTTTTTT. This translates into CASSLVPGYTGELFF.

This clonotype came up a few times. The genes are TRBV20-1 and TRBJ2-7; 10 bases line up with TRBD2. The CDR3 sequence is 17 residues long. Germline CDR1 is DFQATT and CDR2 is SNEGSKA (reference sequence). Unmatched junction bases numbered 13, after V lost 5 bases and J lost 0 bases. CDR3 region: CSARLLAGGPSSYEQYF. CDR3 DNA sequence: TGCAGTGCTCGGCTTTTAGCGGGAGGCCCGAGCTCCTACGAGCAGTACTTC.

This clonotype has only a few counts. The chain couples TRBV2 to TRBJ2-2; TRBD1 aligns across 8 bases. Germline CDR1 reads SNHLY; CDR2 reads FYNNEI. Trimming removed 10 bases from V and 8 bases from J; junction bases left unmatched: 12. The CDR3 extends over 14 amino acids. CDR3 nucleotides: TGTGCCATCAGGGGGTTCAGGGGGCAAGGGGAGCTGTTTTTT. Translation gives CAIRGFRGQGELFF.

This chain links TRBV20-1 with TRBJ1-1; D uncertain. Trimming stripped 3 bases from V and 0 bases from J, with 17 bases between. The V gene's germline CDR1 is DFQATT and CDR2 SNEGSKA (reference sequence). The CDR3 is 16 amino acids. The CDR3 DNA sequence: TGCAGTGCTAGTTGGCGTGGCACCCTAGTGAACACTGAAGCTTTCTTT. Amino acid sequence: CSASWRGTLVNTEAFF.

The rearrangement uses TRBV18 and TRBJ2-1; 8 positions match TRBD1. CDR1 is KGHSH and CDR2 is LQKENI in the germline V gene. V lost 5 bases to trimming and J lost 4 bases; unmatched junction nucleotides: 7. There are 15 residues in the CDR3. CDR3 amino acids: CASSTQGGLYNEQFF. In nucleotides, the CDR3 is TGTGCCAGCTCAACACAGGGGGGTTTGTACAATGAGCAGTTCTTC.

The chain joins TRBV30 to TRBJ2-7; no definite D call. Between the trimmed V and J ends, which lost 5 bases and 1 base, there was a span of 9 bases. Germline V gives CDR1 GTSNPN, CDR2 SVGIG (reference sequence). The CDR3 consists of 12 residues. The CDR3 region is CAWQTISYEQYF. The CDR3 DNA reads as TGTGCCTGGCAAACGATTTCCTACGAGCAGTACTTC.

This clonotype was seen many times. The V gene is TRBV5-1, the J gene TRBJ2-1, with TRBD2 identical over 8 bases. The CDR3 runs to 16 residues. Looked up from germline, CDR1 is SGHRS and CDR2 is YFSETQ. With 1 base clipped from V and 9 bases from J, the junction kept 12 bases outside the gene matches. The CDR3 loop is CASSLNAGLDRGEQFF. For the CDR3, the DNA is TGCGCCAGCAGCTTGAACGCGGGACTAGACCGGGGTGAGCAGTTCTTC.

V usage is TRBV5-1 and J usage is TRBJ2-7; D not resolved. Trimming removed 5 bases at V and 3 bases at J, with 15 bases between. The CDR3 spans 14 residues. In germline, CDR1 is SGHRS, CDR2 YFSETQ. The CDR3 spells CASRSTEINYEQYF. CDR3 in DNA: TGCGCCAGCAGATCCACCGAAATTAACTACGAGCAGTACTTC.

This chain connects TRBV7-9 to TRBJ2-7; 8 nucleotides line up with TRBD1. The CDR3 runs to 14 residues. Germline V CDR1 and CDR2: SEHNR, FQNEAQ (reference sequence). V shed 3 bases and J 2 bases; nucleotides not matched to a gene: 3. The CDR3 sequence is CASSFPDRAYEQYF. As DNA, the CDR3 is TGTGCCAGCAGCTTTCCGGACAGGGCCTACGAGCAGTACTTC.

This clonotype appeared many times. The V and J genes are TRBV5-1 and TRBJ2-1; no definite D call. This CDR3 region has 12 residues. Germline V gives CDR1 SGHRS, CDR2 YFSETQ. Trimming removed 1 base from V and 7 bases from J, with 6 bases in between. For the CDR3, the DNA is TGCGCCAGCAGCTTGAGCCTAAATGAGCAGTTCTTC. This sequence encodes CASSLSLNEQFF.

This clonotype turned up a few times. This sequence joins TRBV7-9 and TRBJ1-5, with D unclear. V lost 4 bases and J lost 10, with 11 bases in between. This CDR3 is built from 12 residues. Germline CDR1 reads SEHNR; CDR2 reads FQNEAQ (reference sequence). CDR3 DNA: TGTGCCAGCAGCTCTGGGGAACATCCCCAGCATTTT. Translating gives CASSSGEHPQHF.

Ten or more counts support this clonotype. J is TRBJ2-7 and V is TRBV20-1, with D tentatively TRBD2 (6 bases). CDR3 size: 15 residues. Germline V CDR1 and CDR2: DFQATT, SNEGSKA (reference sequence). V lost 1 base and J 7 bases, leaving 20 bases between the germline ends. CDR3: CSARGLEITSGEQYF. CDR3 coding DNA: TGCAGTGCTAGAGGACTAGAAATCACGTCGGGAGAGCAGTACTTC.

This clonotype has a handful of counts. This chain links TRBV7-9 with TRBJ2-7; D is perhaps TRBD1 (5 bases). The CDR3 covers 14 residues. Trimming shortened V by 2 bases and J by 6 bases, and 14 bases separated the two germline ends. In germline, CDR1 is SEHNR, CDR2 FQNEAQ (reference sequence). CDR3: CASSLRPRAGEQYF. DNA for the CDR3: TGTGCCAGCAGCTTACGACCCAGGGCTGGCGAGCAGTACTTC. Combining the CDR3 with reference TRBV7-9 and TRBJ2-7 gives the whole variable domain DTGVSQNPRHKITKRGQNVTFRCDPISEHNRLYWYRQTLGQGPEFLTYFQNEAQLEKSRLLSDRFSAERPKGSFSTLEIQRTEQGDSAMYLCASSLRPRAGEQYFGPGTRLTVT.

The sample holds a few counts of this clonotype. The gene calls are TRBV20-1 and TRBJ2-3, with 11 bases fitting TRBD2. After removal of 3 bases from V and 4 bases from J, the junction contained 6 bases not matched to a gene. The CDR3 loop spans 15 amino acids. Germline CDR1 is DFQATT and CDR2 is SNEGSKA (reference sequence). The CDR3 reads CSASSGRADADTQYF. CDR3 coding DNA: TGCAGTGCTAGTAGCGGGAGGGCCGACGCAGATACGCAGTATTTT.

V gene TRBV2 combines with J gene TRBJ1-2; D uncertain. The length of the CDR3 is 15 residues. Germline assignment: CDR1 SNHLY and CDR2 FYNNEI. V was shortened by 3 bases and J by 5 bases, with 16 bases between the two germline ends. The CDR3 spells CASSDSGRPPYGYTF. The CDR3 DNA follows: TGTGCCAGCAGTGATAGTGGCAGGCCCCCATATGGCTACACCTTC. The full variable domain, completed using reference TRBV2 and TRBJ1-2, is EPEVTQTPSHQVTQMGQEVILRCVPISNHLYFYWYRQILGQKVEFLVSFYNNEISEKSEIFDDQFSVERPDGSNFTLKIRSTKLEDSAMYFCASSDSGRPPYGYTFGSGTRLTVV.

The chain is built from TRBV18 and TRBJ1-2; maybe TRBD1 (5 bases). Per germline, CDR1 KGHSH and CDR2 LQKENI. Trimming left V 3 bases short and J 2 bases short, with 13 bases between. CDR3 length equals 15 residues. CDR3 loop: CASSPSGRLNYGYTF. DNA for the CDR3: TGTGCCAGCTCACCGTCAGGGCGACTCAACTATGGCTACACCTTC.

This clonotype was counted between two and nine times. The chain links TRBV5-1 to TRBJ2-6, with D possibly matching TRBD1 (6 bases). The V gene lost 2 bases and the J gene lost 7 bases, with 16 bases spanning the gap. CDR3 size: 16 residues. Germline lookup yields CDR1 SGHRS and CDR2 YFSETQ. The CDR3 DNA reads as TGCGCCAGCAGCTTACCAGGGGACCGTCCTGCCAACGTCCTGACTTTC. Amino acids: CASSLPGDRPANVLTF.

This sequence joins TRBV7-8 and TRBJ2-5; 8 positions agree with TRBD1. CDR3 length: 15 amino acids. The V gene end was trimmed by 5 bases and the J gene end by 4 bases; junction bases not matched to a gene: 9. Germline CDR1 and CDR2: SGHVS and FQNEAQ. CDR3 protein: CASSQGAQVGETQYF. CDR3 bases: TGTGCCAGCAGCCAGGGGGCACAGGTGGGAGAGACCCAGTACTTC.

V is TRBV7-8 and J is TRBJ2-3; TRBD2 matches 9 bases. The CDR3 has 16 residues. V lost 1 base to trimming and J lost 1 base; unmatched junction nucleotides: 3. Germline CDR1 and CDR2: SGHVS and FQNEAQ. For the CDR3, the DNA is TGTGCCAGCAGCTTAGTTGAGCGGGAGGGCACAGATACGCAGTATTTT. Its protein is CASSLVEREGTDTQYF.

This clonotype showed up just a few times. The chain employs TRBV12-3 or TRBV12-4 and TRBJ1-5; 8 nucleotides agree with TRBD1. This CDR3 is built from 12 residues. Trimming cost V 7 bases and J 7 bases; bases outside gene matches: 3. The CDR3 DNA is TGTGCCAGCACAGGGGGCCGGCAGCCCCAGCATTTT. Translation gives CASTGGRQPQHF.

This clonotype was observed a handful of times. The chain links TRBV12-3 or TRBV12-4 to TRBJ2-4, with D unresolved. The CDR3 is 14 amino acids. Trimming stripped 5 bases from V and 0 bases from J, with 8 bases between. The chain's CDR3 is CASSPSLAKNIQYF. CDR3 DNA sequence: TGTGCCAGCAGTCCCTCTCTAGCCAAAAACATTCAGTACTTC.

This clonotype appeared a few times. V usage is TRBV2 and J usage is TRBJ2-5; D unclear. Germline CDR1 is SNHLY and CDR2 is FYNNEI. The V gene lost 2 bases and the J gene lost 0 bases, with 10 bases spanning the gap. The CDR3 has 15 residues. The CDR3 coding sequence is TGTGCCAGCAGTGAAAACGGAGTGTACCAAGAGACCCAGTACTTC. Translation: CASSENGVYQETQYF.

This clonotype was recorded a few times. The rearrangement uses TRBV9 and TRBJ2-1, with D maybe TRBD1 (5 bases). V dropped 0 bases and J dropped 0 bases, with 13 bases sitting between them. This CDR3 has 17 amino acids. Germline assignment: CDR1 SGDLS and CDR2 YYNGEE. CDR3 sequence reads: CASSVDVGLFSYNEQFF. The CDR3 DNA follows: TGTGCCAGCAGCGTAGACGTGGGGCTATTCTCCTACAATGAGCAGTTCTTC.

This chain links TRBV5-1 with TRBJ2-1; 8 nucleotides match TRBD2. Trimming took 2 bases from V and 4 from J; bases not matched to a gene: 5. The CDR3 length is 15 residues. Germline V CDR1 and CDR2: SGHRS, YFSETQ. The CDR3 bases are TGCGCCAGCAGCTTTCACACTAGCGGATACAATGAGCAGTTCTTC. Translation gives CASSFHTSGYNEQFF.

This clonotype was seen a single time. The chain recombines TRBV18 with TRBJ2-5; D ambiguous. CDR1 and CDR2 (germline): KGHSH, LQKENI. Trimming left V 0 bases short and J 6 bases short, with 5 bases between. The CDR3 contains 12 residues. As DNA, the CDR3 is TGTGCCAGCTCACCACCCCTGCAGACCCAGTACTTC. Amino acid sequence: CASSPPLQTQYF.

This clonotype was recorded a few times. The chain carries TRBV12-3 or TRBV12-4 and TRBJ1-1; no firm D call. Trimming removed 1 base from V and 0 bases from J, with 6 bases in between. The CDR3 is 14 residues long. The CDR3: CASSLVGLNTEAFF. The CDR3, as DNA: TGTGCCAGCAGTTTAGTGGGTCTGAACACTGAAGCTTTCTTT.

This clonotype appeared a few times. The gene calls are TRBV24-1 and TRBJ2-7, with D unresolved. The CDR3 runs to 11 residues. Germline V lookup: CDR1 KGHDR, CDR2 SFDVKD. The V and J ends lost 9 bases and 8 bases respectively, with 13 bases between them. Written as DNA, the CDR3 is TGTGCCACCGGGGTTGGCACCAAGCAGTACTTC. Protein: CATGVGTKQYF.

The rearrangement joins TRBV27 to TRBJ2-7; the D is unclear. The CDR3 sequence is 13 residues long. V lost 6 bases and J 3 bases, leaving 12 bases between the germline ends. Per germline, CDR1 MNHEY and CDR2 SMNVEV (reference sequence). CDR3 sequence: CASSPGPVYEQYF. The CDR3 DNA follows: TGTGCCAGCAGCCCTGGACCGGTCTACGAGCAGTACTTC.